This record concerns one T cell receptor (beta chain) sequence. Its cognate antigen is unknown. This sample is part of a study of T cells after yellow fever vaccination. Across the whole study: SMART-Seq v4 Ultra Low Input prepared libraries from low-cell fractions. General study findings and limits: A minor fraction of clonotypes spanned both CD4 and CD8 compartments. Among primary-vaccination clones, most reappeared after the booster, at approximately 97% for CD4 and about 90% for CD8.

The V gene end was trimmed by 10 bases and the J gene end by 4 bases; junction bases not matched to a gene: 14. The CDR3 consists of 15 residues. The 5'RACE template-switching step produced TCR cDNA and added a universal primer site and UMIs. TCRdb passed the 5' RACE reads through MiXCR, listing each CDR3 protein once. The sample has 120,000 or so distinct CDR3 sequences; roughly 9% are singletons. The rearrangement links TRBV12-3 or TRBV12-4 to TRBJ2-5, with 8 nucleotides matching TRBD2. The source was CD8+ T cells sorted from PBMCs, collected on the day of the yellow fever booster vaccination. The TCR comes from a man between 18 and 35 years old who received the YFV17D yellow fever vaccine. CDR3 DNA: TGTGCCACCCGGGTACTTGCGGGGGGCGGAGAGACCCAGTACTTC. This gives the protein CATRVLAGGGETQYF.